A selection of T cell receptor beta chains follows, all from one sample in a study of blood T cell repertoires in COVID-19. Using immunoSEQ multiplex PCR, the repertoire was profiled, and TCRdb retains in-frame clones only, with some absent. The sample lists around 210,000 clones, 80% to 90% occurring once. Sequenced sample: peripheral blood. The receptor source for this set is a man younger than 35 with active or convalescent COVID-19. Each CDR3 is given with its conserved first and last residue. D genes are given only for firm matches. Expanded clones get a size class; other rows say once, few or many, or leave the size out.

j_call d_call v_call clone_size cdr3_nt cdr3_aa
TRBJ2-7 NA TRBV5-1 once TGCGCCAGCAGCTTAGCGGAAAGCTCCTACGAGCAGTACTTC CASSLAESSYEQYF
TRBJ2-1 TRBD2 TRBV3-1/TRBV3-2 NA TGTGCCAGCAGCCAAGAAGGGGGACTAGCGGGAGTGGATGAGCAGTTCTTC CASSQEGGLAGVDEQFF
TRBJ2-7 TRBD1 TRBV6-5 NA TGTGCCAGCCGGGACAGGGGGGCCTACGAGCAGTACTTC CASRDRGAYEQYF
TRBJ2-3 NA TRBV2 NA TGTGCCAGCAGAGAGACAAGCACAGATACGCAGTATTTT CASRETSTDTQYF
TRBJ1-3 NA TRBV4-2 NA TGTGCCAGCAGCCAAGGAGATTGGACTCATGGAAACACCATATATTTT CASSQGDWTHGNTIYF
TRBJ1-1 NA TRBV29-1 NA TGCAGCGTCGAGGGCACTGAAGCTTTCTTT CSVEGTEAFF
TRBJ2-3 TRBD1 TRBV12-5 NA TGTGCTAGTGGTTTTGGGGACAGGGATTCAGATACGCAGTATTTT CASGFGDRDSDTQYF
TRBJ1-1 TRBD1 TRBV6-2/TRBV6-3 NA TGTGCCAGCAGTACCGAGACAGGGCGCACTGAAGCTTTCTTT CASSTETGRTEAFF
TRBJ2-3 NA TRBV7-9 NA TGTGCCAGCAGCTTAGTGATAATGGACACTGGGGCAGATACGCAGTATTTT CASSLVIMDTGADTQYF
TRBJ2-1 TRBD2 TRBV15 NA TGTGCCACGGGGACTAGCGGGAGTAGGGCCTACAATGAGCAGTTCTTC CATGTSGSRAYNEQFF
TRBJ2-6 NA TRBV28 NA TGTGCCAGCGTGTCAGTCATCCCTGGGGCCAACGTCCTGACTTTC CASVSVIPGANVLTF
TRBJ2-1 TRBD2 TRBV13 NA TGTGCCAGCAGCTCCGGACTAGCGGGAGCCTCCTACAATGAGCAGTTCTTC CASSSGLAGASYNEQFF
TRBJ1-1 NA TRBV2 NA TGTGCCAGCAGTAAAGGGAGTAGCATTAACACTGAAGCTTTCTTT CASSKGSSINTEAFF
TRBJ1-1 TRBD1 TRBV19 NA TGTGCCAGTAGTATCCAGGGGGCGAACACTGAAGCTTTCTTT CASSIQGANTEAFF
TRBJ2-7 TRBD2 TRBV2 NA TGTGCCAGCAGTGTGGGACTAGCGGGAGGGTCCTCCTACGAGCAGTACTTC CASSVGLAGGSSYEQYF
TRBJ2-3 TRBD2 TRBV30 NA TGTGCCTGGAGTGTACTTAGAACGGCGGGAGAGTCAGATACGCAGTATTTT CAWSVLRTAGESDTQYF
TRBJ2-7 TRBD1 TRBV15 once TGTGCCACCAGCAGGGGACCGGGACAGAGCTACGAGCAGTACTTC CATSRGPGQSYEQYF
TRBJ2-5 TRBD2 TRBV4-1 once TGCGCCAGCAGGGACCTAGCGGGAGCTGGAGAGACCCAGTACTTC CASRDLAGAGETQYF
TRBJ1-3 NA TRBV30 NA TGTGCCTGGAGTGCCGACAGCTCTGGAAACACCATATATTTT CAWSADSSGNTIYF
TRBJ1-2 NA TRBV5-1 NA TGCGCCAGCAGCTTGGATGGGGCTGACTATGGCTACACCTTC CASSLDGADYGYTF